These 32 T cell receptor beta chains share one sample of origin, sequenced in a study of blood T cell repertoires in COVID-19. Measured with immunoSEQ multiplex PCR; TCRdb has only the in-frame clones, and not every one. The table has tens of thousands of clones, around 80% seen once. Sequenced: peripheral blood. The receptors come from a human donor in a cohort sampled during active COVID-19.

The rearrangement joins TRBV11-2 to TRBJ2-7, with D possibly being TRBD2 (5 bases). Trimming shortened V by 3 bases and J by 9 bases, and 15 bases separated the two germline ends. There are 13 residues in the CDR3. Germline loops: CDR1 SGHAT, CDR2 FQNNGV. CDR3 nucleotide sequence: TGTGCCAGCAGCTTTGGGATCGGGGAAGGGCAGTACTTC. Amino acid sequence: CASSFGIGEGQYF.

This chain links TRBV19 with TRBJ1-2, with 10 nucleotides matching TRBD1. V was clipped by 5 bases and J by 2 bases; unmatched bases: 2. CDR1 and CDR2 (germline): LNHDA, SQIVND (reference sequence). There are 14 residues in the CDR3. The CDR3 loop is CASSGQGVNYGYTF. In nucleotides, the CDR3 is TGTGCCAGTAGTGGACAGGGGGTAAACTATGGCTACACCTTC.

V is TRBV3-1 (or the pseudogene TRBV3-2) and J is TRBJ2-5, with 10 positions matching TRBD2. The V gene end was trimmed by 1 base and the J gene end by 12 bases; junction bases not matched to a gene: 14. Germline V gene lookup returns CDR1 LGHDT and CDR2 YNNKEL (reference sequence). The CDR3 sequence is 16 residues long. CDR3 coding DNA: TGTGCCAGCAGCCAAGGTATACTAGCGGGATCCAAGCGGGAGTACTTC. Amino acid sequence: CASSQGILAGSKREYF.

The chain uses TRBV13 and TRBJ1-2, with TRBD1 matching 12 bases. The CDR3 length is 16 residues. The V and J ends lost 5 bases and 6 bases, in that order; junction bases with no gene match: 10. Germline CDR1 and CDR2: PRHDT and FYEKMQ (reference sequence). The CDR3 reads CASSPGTGGAGNGYTF. CDR3 DNA sequence: TGTGCCAGCAGCCCCGGGACAGGGGGCGCTGGAAATGGCTACACCTTC.

The rearrangement uses TRBV16 and TRBJ1-5, with 7 bases that match TRBD1. The V gene end was trimmed by 3 bases and the J gene end by 4 bases; junction bases not matched to a gene: 9. CDR3 length equals 16 residues. Germline lookup yields CDR1 KGHSY and CDR2 FQNENV. CDR3 nucleotides: TGTGCCAGCAGCCATTCGCCGGGACAGTCTAATCAGCCCCAGCATTTT. Translation gives CASSHSPGQSNQPQHF.

The chain links TRBV7-6 to TRBJ1-2; 8 positions match TRBD1. J lost 2 bases, V lost 5 bases, and 13 bases had no gene match. This CDR3 has 17 residues. Germline V CDR1 and CDR2: SGHVS, FNYEAQ. CDR3 residues: CASSPDRAHLQNYGYTF. The CDR3, as DNA: TGTGCCAGCAGCCCGGACAGGGCCCACCTCCAAAACTATGGCTACACCTTC.

The chain recombines TRBV27 with TRBJ2-4; TRBD1 is a possible D gene (5 bases). Trimming left V 8 bases short and J 9 bases short, with 11 bases between. The CDR3 is 11 residues long. In germline, CDR1 is MNHEY, CDR2 SMNVEV (reference sequence). CDR3 amino acids: CASARESIQYF. The CDR3 bases are TGTGCCAGCGCCAGGGAAAGCATTCAGTACTTC.

This chain links TRBV19 with TRBJ1-5; D call uncertain. The germline CDR1 and CDR2 sequences are LNHDA and SQIVND (reference sequence). Between the trimmed V and J ends, which lost 5 bases and 1 base, there was a span of 12 bases. The CDR3 has 15 residues. DNA of the CDR3: TGTGCCAGTAGTCCAAGTGGAGGGAGCAATCAGCCCCAGCATTTT. This translates into CASSPSGGSNQPQHF.

The chain is built from TRBV7-9 and TRBJ2-1; 8 nucleotides match TRBD2. The CDR3 is made up of 18 amino acids. Germline assignment: CDR1 SEHNR and CDR2 FQNEAQ (reference sequence). V lost 5 bases and J lost 3; bases outside the gene matches: 15. This CDR3 is CASSPTRGSGRDYNEQFF. DNA for the CDR3: TGTGCCAGCAGCCCCACGAGGGGGTCCGGGAGGGACTACAATGAGCAGTTCTTC.

This clone turned up a few times. V and J are TRBV7-2 and TRBJ2-1; no firm D call. CDR1 is SGHTA and CDR2 is FQGNSA in the germline V gene. Trimming removed 7 bases at V and 0 bases at J, with 10 bases between. The CDR3 is 14 residues long. CDR3 sequence reads: CASKQSSSYNEQFF. Written as DNA, the CDR3 is TGTGCCAGCAAACAGTCGAGCTCCTACAATGAGCAGTTCTTC.

On this clone itself: The sample holds other DNA sequences that translate to the same CDR3. The chain combines TRBV30 with TRBJ2-6; D remains unclear. The CDR3 runs to 15 residues. V dropped 0 bases and J dropped 0 bases, with 6 bases sitting between them. Germline V gene lookup returns CDR1 GTSNPN and CDR2 SVGIG (reference sequence). CDR3 protein: CAWSVGGSGANVLTF. The CDR3 DNA sequence: TGTGCCTGGAGTGTAGGCGGCTCTGGGGCCAACGTCCTGACTTTC.

The chain couples TRBV5-6 to TRBJ2-1; tentatively, D is TRBD2 (5 bases). Germline CDR1 is SGHDT and CDR2 is YYEEEE. The CDR3 sequence is 16 residues long. The V end lost 2 bases, the J end lost 4 bases, and 16 bases lay between the germline ends. The CDR3 here is CASSLVGANLYNEQFF. The CDR3 nucleotides read TGTGCCAGCAGCTTAGTGGGAGCGAATCTTTACAATGAGCAGTTCTTC.

CDR3 DNA: TGTGCCAGCAGGGCGACGGGAGGAAACAATGAGCAGTTCTTC. This sequence encodes CASRATGGNNEQFF. V gene TRBV27 combines with J gene TRBJ2-1; 7 bases are shared with TRBD2. From germline, CDR1 is MNHEY and CDR2 SMNVEV (reference sequence). There are 14 residues in the CDR3. Germline trimming cut 6 bases from V and 5 bases from J; bases unmatched to any gene: 7.

A few counts support this clone. The chain has TRBV7-2 and TRBJ2-1; 8 nucleotides match TRBD2. The CDR3 loop spans 15 amino acids. J gave up 4 bases and V 7 bases, and 9 bases lay outside the gene matches. Looked up from germline, CDR1 is SGHTA and CDR2 is FQGNSA. The CDR3 reads CASTQRGGRYNEQFF. The CDR3 nucleotides read TGTGCCAGCACTCAGAGGGGCGGGAGGTACAATGAGCAGTTCTTC. Full variable domain (missing parts from reference TRBV7-2 and TRBJ2-1): GAGVSQSPSNKVTEKGKDVELRCDPISGHTALYWYRQSLGQGLEFLIYFQGNSAPDKSGLPSDRFSAERTGGSVSTLTIQRTQQEDSAVYLCASTQRGGRYNEQFFGPGTRLTVL.

The gene calls are TRBV5-4 and TRBJ2-1, with 11 positions matching TRBD1. After removal of 4 bases from V and 4 bases from J, the junction contained 4 bases not matched to a gene. This CDR3 spans 15 amino acids. From germline, CDR1 is SGHNT and CDR2 YYREEE (reference sequence). The CDR3: CASSRTGGMYNEQFF. The CDR3 bases are TGTGCCAGCAGCCGGACAGGGGGCATGTACAATGAGCAGTTCTTC.

This clone has a single count. This chain uses TRBV5-6 with TRBJ1-1; D uncertain. Trimming took 7 bases from V and 0 from J, leaving 10 bases between them. The length of the CDR3 is 13 residues. Germline assignment: CDR1 SGHDT and CDR2 YYEEEE. CDR3 region: CASRGSVNTEAFF. CDR3 in DNA: TGTGCCAGCCGAGGGTCTGTGAACACTGAAGCTTTCTTT. The full variable domain, its missing parts supplied by reference TRBV5-6 and TRBJ1-1, is DAGVTQSPTHLIKTRGQQVTLRCSPKSGHDTVSWYQQALGQGPQFIFQYYEEEERQRGNFPDRFSGHQFPNYSSELNVNALLLGDSALYLCASRGSVNTEAFFGQGTRLTVV.

This clone was picked up one time. The chain uses TRBV7-9 and TRBJ2-7; 8 positions match TRBD1. CDR1 is SEHNR, CDR2 FQNEAQ, per germline (reference sequence). V shed 5 bases, J shed 6 bases, and the junction held 12 bases outside the gene matches. The CDR3 runs 15 residues. In DNA, the CDR3 is TGTGCCAGCAGCCCCCTGGACAGGGCGCTTGGCGAGCAGTACTTC. Translating it yields CASSPLDRALGEQYF.

The gene calls are TRBV29-1 and TRBJ2-6, with D perhaps TRBD1 (6 bases). The V gene lost 1 base and the J gene lost 2 bases, with 9 bases spanning the gap. The germline V gene has CDR1 SQVTM and CDR2 ANQGSEA. The CDR3 extends over 15 amino acids. The CDR3 sequence: CSVEVGGTGANVLTF. The CDR3 DNA reads TGCAGCGTTGAAGTAGGGGGTACTGGGGCCAACGTCCTGACTTTC. The variable domain in full, completed from reference TRBV29-1 and TRBJ2-6, reads SAVISQKPSRDICQRGTSLTIQCQVDSQVTMMFWYRQQPGQSLTLIATANQGSEATYESGFVIDKFPISRPNLTFSTLTVSNMSPEDSSIYLCSVEVGGTGANVLTFGAGSRLTVL.

This clone was seen more than once but under ten times. The genes are TRBV21-1 and TRBJ2-2; the table assigns TRBD2, which was not confirmed against the DNA. TRBV21-1 is flagged as a pseudogene. This CDR3 comprises 22 residues. Here the CDR3 DNA reads TGTGCCAGCAGCTCTAGTGGGGCGGACAGGGGTTCTAGCGGGACGAACACCGGGGAGCTGTTTTTT. As protein: CASSSSGADRGSSGTNTGELFF.

This CDR3 is CASSERAGATYEQYF. The CDR3 nucleotides are TGTGCCAGCAGTGAGAGGGCGGGAGCGACCTACGAGCAGTACTTC. The V gene is TRBV6-6, the J gene TRBJ2-7; 7 nucleotides agree with TRBD2. V shed 5 bases, J shed 2 bases, and the junction held 9 bases outside the gene matches. This CDR3 spans 15 amino acids. Per germline, CDR1 MNHNY and CDR2 SVGAGI (reference sequence).

This chain uses TRBV27 with TRBJ1-1; perhaps TRBD1 as D (5 bases). Looked up from germline, CDR1 is MNHEY and CDR2 is SMNVEV (reference sequence). The CDR3 loop spans 14 amino acids. Trimming pared 4 bases from V and 11 bases from J, leaving 20 bases between. The CDR3 DNA sequence: TGTGCCAGCAGTTCAACCGACCGGGGACTGGGGGCTTTCTTT. Residues: CASSSTDRGLGAFF.

This clone occurred once. The rearrangement joins TRBV7-2 to TRBJ2-7; the match to TRBD2 covers 7 bases. J was trimmed by 7 bases and V by 5 bases; bases with no gene match: 17. Germline CDR1 reads SGHTA; CDR2 reads FQGNSA. CDR3 length equals 16 residues. The chain's CDR3 is CASSRTLAAGPWEQYF. CDR3 coding DNA: TGTGCCAGCAGCAGGACGCTAGCGGCTGGCCCCTGGGAGCAGTACTTC.

The rearrangement links TRBV28 to TRBJ1-6, with a weak D call TRBD1 (5 bases). Trimming removed 5 bases at V and 7 bases at J, with 15 bases between. The CDR3 covers 15 residues. Per germline, CDR1 MDHEN and CDR2 SYDVKM. CDR3 nucleotide sequence: TGTGCCAGCAGTATCCAATTGGGGGGGAATTCACCCCTCCACTTT. This codes for CASSIQLGGNSPLHF.

The chain links TRBV18 to TRBJ1-3, with D uncertain. Trimming removed 3 bases at V and 4 bases at J, with 13 bases between. This CDR3 comprises 15 residues. Germline V CDR1 and CDR2: KGHSH, LQKENI. In DNA form, the CDR3 reads TGTGCCAGCTCACCGTCAGGACTGGCCGGAAACACCATATATTTT. This encodes CASSPSGLAGNTIYF. The variable domain in full, with the rest retrieved from reference TRBV18 and TRBJ1-3, is NAGVMQNPRHLVRRRGQEARLRCSPMKGHSHVYWYRQLPEEGLKFMVYLQKENIIDESGMPKERFSAEFPKEGPSILRIQQVVRGDSAAYFCASSPSGLAGNTIYFGEGSWLTVV.

The chain uses TRBV18 and TRBJ2-5; perhaps TRBD1 as D (6 bases). From germline, CDR1 is KGHSH and CDR2 LQKENI. The length of the CDR3 is 15 residues. The germline V and J ends were trimmed by 2 bases and 2 bases, with 12 bases remaining between them. The CDR3 region has the DNA TGTGCCAGCTCACCAATAGACAGGATACAAGAGACCCAGTACTTC. This translates into CASSPIDRIQETQYF.

This rearrangement joins TRBV19 to TRBJ2-2, with D possibly being TRBD1 (5 bases). CDR1 and CDR2 from the germline V gene are LNHDA and SQIVND (reference sequence). V shed 5 bases and J shed 3 bases, with 13 bases lying between them. This CDR3 is built from 15 residues. The CDR3 loop reads CASSHRTRDTGELFF. Here the CDR3 DNA reads TGTGCCAGTAGTCATCGGACAAGGGACACCGGGGAGCTGTTTTTT.

This clone was seen only a few times. This chain joins TRBV18 and TRBJ2-3, with TRBD2 as a possible D gene (5 bases). The V and J ends lost 6 bases and 1 base respectively, with 14 bases between them. The CDR3 is 15 residues long. Germline lookup yields CDR1 KGHSH and CDR2 LQKENI. CDR3 residues: CASSRDSAGTDTQYF. For the CDR3, the DNA is TGTGCCAGCTCTCGCGACTCAGCGGGCACAGATACGCAGTATTTT.

The V and J genes are TRBV18 and TRBJ2-2, with unresolved D. With 6 bases removed from V and 5 bases from J, the gap between germline ends came to 16 bases. The germline V gene has CDR1 KGHSH and CDR2 LQKENI. The CDR3 is 15 residues long. CDR3 loop: CASSSGARKTGELFF. The CDR3 coding sequence is TGTGCCAGCTCGTCCGGCGCTAGAAAGACCGGGGAGCTGTTTTTT. The full variable domain, its missing parts supplied by reference TRBV18 and TRBJ2-2, is NAGVMQNPRHLVRRRGQEARLRCSPMKGHSHVYWYRQLPEEGLKFMVYLQKENIIDESGMPKERFSAEFPKEGPSILRIQQVVRGDSAAYFCASSSGARKTGELFFGEGSRLTVL.

This clone has just one count. J is TRBJ2-5 and V is TRBV29-1; unclear D gene. The V gene lost 7 bases and the J gene lost 5 bases, with 23 bases spanning the gap. Germline CDR1 is SQVTM and CDR2 is ANQGSEA. CDR3 size: 15 residues. For the CDR3, the DNA is TGCAGCGCCATAGACTCCTTCCTCCGGTTGGAGACCCAGTACTTC. This gives the protein CSAIDSFLRLETQYF.

The genes are TRBV5-4 and TRBJ1-2; 9 positions match TRBD1. After removal of 5 bases from V and 5 bases from J, the junction contained 4 bases not matched to a gene. There are 13 residues in the CDR3. Germline V gene sequence: CDR1 SGHNT, CDR2 YYREEE (reference sequence). CDR3 sequence (DNA): TGTGCCAGCAGTGTTGACAGGGGGTATGGCTACACCTTC. This gives the protein CASSVDRGYGYTF.

This sequence joins TRBV27 and TRBJ2-3; no reliable D call. V shed 8 bases and J shed 2 bases, with 14 bases lying between them. The CDR3 totals 14 residues. Germline loops: CDR1 MNHEY, CDR2 SMNVEV (reference sequence). The DNA for the CDR3 is TGTGCCAGCGGAGCAGAACCATTCACAGATACGCAGTATTTT. This sequence encodes CASGAEPFTDTQYF.

This clone has just a few counts. The J gene is TRBJ2-3, the V gene TRBV7-2; TRBD2 matches 12 bases. The CDR3 loop spans 15 amino acids. Looked up from germline, CDR1 is SGHTA and CDR2 is FQGNSA. V was pared by 1 base and J by 10 bases, with 6 bases of the junction left unmatched. The CDR3 DNA is TGTGCCAGCAGCTTAGAGAGACTAGCGGGAGAGTCGCAGTATTTT. It specifies CASSLERLAGESQYF.